The 24 T cell receptor beta chains below were found in one sample sequenced in a study of shared clonotypes between healthy human individuals. The table came from immunoSEQ multiplex PCR; TCRdb's copy has only in-frame clones and leaves some out. The data hold about 2,500,000 clones, with about 92% observed a single time. What was sequenced was naive CD4+ T cells sorted from blood. The subset: CD45RA+ positively selected. The receptor set was obtained from a man younger than 30 in good health.

Regarding this clone: At one boundary the junction diverges from the germline segment, which might be a read error. The chain has TRBV4-1 and TRBJ2-3, with 8 bases matching TRBD1. This CDR3 contains 15 residues. The germline gives CDR1 MGHRA, CDR2 YSYEKL. The CDR3 here is CASSPGQGPTGTQYF. As DNA, the CDR3 is TGCGCCAGCAGTCCAGGACAGGGCCCCACAGGTACGCAGTATTTT.

The V call is TRBV7-2, the J call TRBJ2-1, with 11 bases identical to TRBD2. The V segment lost 3 bases and the J segment 3 bases; nucleotides outside the gene matches: 4. CDR1 and CDR2 from the germline V gene are SGHTA and FQGNSA. This CDR3 region has 16 residues. The chain's CDR3 is CASSFLAGGGYNEQFF. The CDR3 coding sequence is TGTGCCAGCAGCTTCCTAGCGGGAGGTGGCTACAATGAGCAGTTCTTC.

The chain employs TRBV6-6 and TRBJ2-7; D is unclear. Deletions cut 1 base from V and 2 bases from J, with 3 bases between. There are 12 residues in the CDR3. Germline V gene data show CDR1 as MNHNY and CDR2 as SVGAGI (reference sequence). CDR3 nucleotide sequence: TGTGCCAGCAGTTACTGGCCCTACGAGCAGTACTTC. It is translated as CASSYWPYEQYF.

This sequence joins TRBV5-1 and TRBJ2-5; TRBD1 might be the D (5 bases). The J call is doubtful: the DNA matches TRBJ2-7 better. This CDR3 spans 13 amino acids. CDR1 is SGHRS and CDR2 is YFSETQ in the germline V gene. In DNA, the CDR3 is TGCGCCAGCAGCTTGACAGGAGAGTACGAGCAGTACTTC. Residues: CASSLTGEYEQYF.

Turning to this clone: Other DNA sequences from this sample encode an identical CDR3 as well. This chain links TRBV30 with TRBJ1-4; D gene unclear. CDR3 length: 12 residues. Germline V gene lookup returns CDR1 GTSNPN and CDR2 SVGIG (reference sequence). Trimming stripped 0 bases from V and 7 bases from J, with 6 bases between. In DNA, the CDR3 is TGTGCCTGGAGTGTAAGAGGTGAAAAACTGTTTTTT. It codes for CAWSVRGEKLFF.

This chain joins TRBV5-1 and TRBJ2-1; TRBD2 might be the D (6 bases). The CDR3 loop spans 15 amino acids. Per the germline V gene, CDR1 is SGHRS and CDR2 is YFSETQ. Trimming took 3 bases from V and 7 from J, leaving 17 bases between them. The CDR3 coding sequence is TGCGCCAGCAGCTCGCCGGGGGAAGGAAGGAATGAGCAGTTCTTC. It translates to CASSSPGEGRNEQFF.

The rearrangement uses TRBV30 and TRBJ2-7, with 8 bases identical to TRBD2. The CDR3 consists of 14 residues. The V segment lost 3 bases and the J segment 4 bases; nucleotides outside the gene matches: 8. The germline gives CDR1 GTSNPN, CDR2 SVGIG (reference sequence). The CDR3, as DNA: TGTGCCTGGAGCGGTGGGACTAGAGGATACGAGCAGTACTTC. Amino acids: CAWSGGTRGYEQYF.

The chain has TRBV4-2 and TRBJ2-5; TRBD2 aligns across 13 bases. CDR1 is LGHNA and CDR2 is YNFKEQ in the germline V gene. There are 15 residues in the CDR3. J was trimmed by 5 bases and V by 5 bases; bases with no gene match: 5. CDR3 sequence: CASSSGTSGVETQYF. CDR3 bases: TGTGCCAGCAGCAGCGGGACTAGCGGGGTGGAGACCCAGTACTTC.

The rearrangement uses TRBV29-1 and TRBJ2-1, with 10 positions matching TRBD2. The length of the CDR3 is 14 residues. Looked up from germline, CDR1 is SQVTM and CDR2 is ANQGSEA. Trimming took 7 bases from V and 7 from J; bases not matched to a gene: 10. The CDR3 DNA follows: TGCAGCGCCATTCTAGCGGGAGTGGTTAATGAGCAGTTCTTC. This sequence encodes CSAILAGVVNEQFF.

As for this clone: Additional DNA sequences in this sample encode the identical CDR3. The chain couples TRBV18 to TRBJ2-3; D gene unclear. V lost 1 base to trimming and J lost 2 bases, with 4 bases between them. There are 13 residues in the CDR3. CDR1 and CDR2 (germline): KGHSH, LQKENI. CDR3 DNA: TGTGCCAGCTCACCACGACACACAGATACGCAGTATTTT. Amino acids: CASSPRHTDTQYF.

V and J are TRBV19 and TRBJ1-5; D is perhaps TRBD1 (6 bases). The ends were cut back, 4 bases at V and 5 bases at J, with 18 bases in the middle. The germline gives CDR1 LNHDA, CDR2 SQIVND (reference sequence). The CDR3 length is 16 residues. The CDR3 bases are TGTGCCAGTAGTAAACAGGGAGTGTTGCCTTATCAGCCCCAGCATTTT. It specifies CASSKQGVLPYQPQHF.

The rearrangement joins TRBV6-5 to TRBJ2-3, with D tentatively TRBD2 (5 bases). Trimming took 4 bases from V and 4 from J, leaving 12 bases between them. The germline V gene encodes CDR1 MNHEY and CDR2 SVGAGI. The CDR3 is made up of 14 amino acids. CDR3 sequence reads: CASSSGNRPDTQYF. The CDR3 DNA reads as TGTGCCAGCAGTTCGGGAAACCGGCCAGATACGCAGTATTTT.

This chain links TRBV11-2 with TRBJ2-7; TRBD2 is a possible D gene (7 bases). This CDR3 region has 15 residues. The germline gives CDR1 SGHAT, CDR2 FQNNGV. Trimming took off 3 bases at V and 1 base at J, with 13 bases between the two ends. The CDR3 DNA follows: TGTGCCAGCAGCTTTTCCGAGGGGGGGTCCTACGAGCAGTACTTC. This encodes CASSFSEGGSYEQYF.

In the case of this clone: In the same sample, other DNA sequences code for this CDR3. J is TRBJ2-3 and V is TRBV30; 7 bases agree with TRBD2. The V segment lost 4 bases and the J segment 6 bases; nucleotides outside the gene matches: 1. Germline lookup yields CDR1 GTSNPN and CDR2 SVGIG (reference sequence). The CDR3 runs to 11 residues. As DNA, the CDR3 is TGTGCCTGGACCGGGGGGGATACGCAGTATTTT. It yields the protein CAWTGGDTQYF.

This chain uses TRBV27 with TRBJ1-1; the D gene is possibly TRBD1 (5 bases). Germline values: CDR1 MNHEY, CDR2 SMNVEV (reference sequence). The CDR3 totals 14 residues. V was trimmed by 6 bases and J by 8 bases, leaving 19 bases between them. DNA for the CDR3: TGTGCCAGCAGGGGTAGATTAATGGGACGGGAAGCTTTCTTT. It yields the protein CASRGRLMGREAFF.

The chain carries TRBV2 and TRBJ2-3; a weak D match, TRBD1 (6 bases). The V gene lost 4 bases and the J gene lost 3 bases, with 14 bases spanning the gap. The CDR3 covers 15 residues. Germline-derived CDR1 and CDR2 are SNHLY and FYNNEI. CDR3 loop: CASSVRGIATDTQYF. CDR3 nucleotide sequence: TGTGCCAGCAGTGTAAGGGGGATAGCGACAGATACGCAGTATTTT.

This chain uses TRBV11-2 with TRBJ1-3; D not resolved. This CDR3 is 15 amino acids long. The V end lost 1 base, the J end lost 0 bases, and 7 bases lay between the germline ends. In germline, CDR1 is SGHAT, CDR2 FQNNGV. CDR3 residues: CASSLGPSSGNTIYF. CDR3 sequence (DNA): TGTGCCAGCAGCTTAGGTCCCAGCTCTGGAAACACCATATATTTT.

The V and J genes are TRBV6-6 and TRBJ1-4, with D possibly being TRBD1 (5 bases). The germline CDR1 and CDR2 sequences are MNHNY and SVGAGI (reference sequence). Trimming took off 4 bases at V and 2 bases at J, with 14 bases between the two ends. This CDR3 region has 16 residues. In DNA form, the CDR3 reads TGTGCCAGCAGTTCTGCTTGGAGACAGACTAATGAAAAACTGTTTTTT. This gives the protein CASSSAWRQTNEKLFF.

In the case of this clone: The same CDR3 arises from other DNA sequences in this sample as well. This sequence joins TRBV11-2 and TRBJ2-3; unclear D gene. Trimming took off 1 base at V and 2 bases at J, with 7 bases between the two ends. CDR3 length: 14 amino acids. The germline gives CDR1 SGHAT, CDR2 FQNNGV. The CDR3 DNA is TGTGCCAGCAGCTTAGGGGGATCCACAGATACGCAGTATTTT. Translated, it gives CASSLGGSTDTQYF.

The chain carries TRBV18 and TRBJ1-1; D perhaps matches TRBD1 (6 bases). The CDR3 is 15 amino acids. Trimming removed 4 bases at V and 0 bases at J, with 12 bases between. The germline gives CDR1 KGHSH, CDR2 LQKENI. In nucleotides, the CDR3 is TGTGCCAGCTCACGCACAGGGAGTCTGAACACTGAAGCTTTCTTT. This gives the protein CASSRTGSLNTEAFF.

This chain connects TRBV18 to TRBJ2-7; D remains unclear. Germline CDR1 reads KGHSH; CDR2 reads LQKENI. The CDR3 has 14 amino acids. Between the trimmed V and J ends, which lost 4 bases and 0 bases, there was a span of 10 bases. This chain's CDR3 is CASSLGRNSYEQYF. DNA of the CDR3: TGTGCCAGCTCACTTGGACGGAACTCCTACGAGCAGTACTTC.

This clone was observed once. The gene calls are TRBV23-1 and TRBJ2-7, with 11 nucleotides matching TRBD1. TRBV23-1 is assigned to the ORF class and has an uncertain function. V was clipped by 8 bases and J by 0 bases; unmatched bases: 9. The CDR3 runs to 16 residues. The CDR3 region is CASRTRGQGVSYEQYF. The CDR3 DNA reads TGCGCCAGCCGTACAAGGGGACAGGGGGTCTCCTACGAGCAGTACTTC.

CDR3 sequence reads: CASINPPFAGEQYF. For the CDR3, the DNA is TGTGCCAGCATAAACCCCCCTTTCGCGGGCGAGCAGTACTTC. This chain connects TRBV6-1 to TRBJ2-7, with D perhaps matching TRBD2 (5 bases). The CDR3 is 14 amino acids. Trimming took 7 bases from V and 6 from J, leaving 19 bases between them. Germline-derived CDR1 and CDR2 are MNHNS and SASEGT.

CDR3 sequence reads: CASTRGTSGNTIYF. The CDR3 DNA sequence: TGTGCCAGCACGAGGGGCACCTCTGGAAACACCATATATTTT. The gene calls are TRBV6-1 and TRBJ1-3; TRBD1 is a possible D gene (5 bases). CDR1 is MNHNS and CDR2 is SASEGT in the germline V gene. Trimming shortened V by 7 bases and J by 0 bases, and 10 bases separated the two germline ends. The CDR3 is 14 residues long.